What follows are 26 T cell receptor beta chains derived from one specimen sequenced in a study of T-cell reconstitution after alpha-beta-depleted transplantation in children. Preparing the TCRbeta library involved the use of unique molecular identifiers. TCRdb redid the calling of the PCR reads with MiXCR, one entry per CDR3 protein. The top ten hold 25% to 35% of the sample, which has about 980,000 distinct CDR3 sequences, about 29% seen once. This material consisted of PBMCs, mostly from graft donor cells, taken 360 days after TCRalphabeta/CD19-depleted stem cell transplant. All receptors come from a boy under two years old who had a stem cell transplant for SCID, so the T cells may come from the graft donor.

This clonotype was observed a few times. The CDR3 loop is CSAISGTGRYGYTF. The DNA for the CDR3 is TGCAGTGCTATCTCAGGGACAGGACGATATGGCTACACCTTC. The chain carries TRBV20-1 and TRBJ1-2, with TRBD1 matching 8 bases. CDR3 length: 14 amino acids. Germline V gene lookup returns CDR1 DFQATT and CDR2 SNEGSKA (reference sequence). Trimming at V came to 4 bases and at J to 5 bases, leaving 9 bases not matched to a gene.

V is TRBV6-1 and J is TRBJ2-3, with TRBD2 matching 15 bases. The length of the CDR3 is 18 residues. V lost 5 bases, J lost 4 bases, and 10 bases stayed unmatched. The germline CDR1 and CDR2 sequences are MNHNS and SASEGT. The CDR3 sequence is CASSRGLAGGPTPDTQYF. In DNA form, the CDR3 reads TGTGCCAGCAGTCGAGGACTAGCGGGGGGGCCGACCCCAGATACGCAGTATTTT.

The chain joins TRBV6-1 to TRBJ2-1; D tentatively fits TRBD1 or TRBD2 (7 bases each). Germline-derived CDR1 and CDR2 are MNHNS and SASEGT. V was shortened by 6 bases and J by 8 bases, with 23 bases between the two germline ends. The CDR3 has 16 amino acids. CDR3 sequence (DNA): TGTGCCAGCAGCGACCGAGCGGGACAGTTTATCGATGAGCAGTTCTTC. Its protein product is CASSDRAGQFIDEQFF.

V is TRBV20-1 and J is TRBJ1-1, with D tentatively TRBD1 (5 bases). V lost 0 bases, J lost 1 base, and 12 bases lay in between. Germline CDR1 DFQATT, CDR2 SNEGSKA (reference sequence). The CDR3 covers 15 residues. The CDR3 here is CSARDQRDWNTEAFF. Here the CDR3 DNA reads TGCAGTGCTAGAGATCAACGGGACTGGAACACTGAAGCTTTCTTT.

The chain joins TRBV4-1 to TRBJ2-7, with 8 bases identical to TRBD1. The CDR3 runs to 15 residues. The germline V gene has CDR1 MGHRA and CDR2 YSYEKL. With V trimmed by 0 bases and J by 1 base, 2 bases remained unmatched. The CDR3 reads CASSQEDRESYEQYF. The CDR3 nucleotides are TGCGCCAGCAGCCAAGAGGACAGGGAATCCTACGAGCAGTACTTC.

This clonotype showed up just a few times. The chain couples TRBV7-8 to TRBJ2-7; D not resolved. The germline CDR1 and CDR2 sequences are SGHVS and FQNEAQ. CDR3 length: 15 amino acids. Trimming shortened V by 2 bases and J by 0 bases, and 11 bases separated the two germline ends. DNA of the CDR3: TGTGCCAGCAGCTTACGGGCACACAACTCCTACGAGCAGTACTTC. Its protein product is CASSLRAHNSYEQYF.

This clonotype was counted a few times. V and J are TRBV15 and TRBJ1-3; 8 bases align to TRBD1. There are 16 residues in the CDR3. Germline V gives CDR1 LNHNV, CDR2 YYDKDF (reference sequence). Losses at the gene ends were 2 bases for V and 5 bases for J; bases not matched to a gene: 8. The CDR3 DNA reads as TGTGCCACCAGCAGAACCGAACAGGGGGTACGAAACACCATATATTTT. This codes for CATSRTEQGVRNTIYF. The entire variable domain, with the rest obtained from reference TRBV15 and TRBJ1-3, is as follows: DAMVIQNPRYQVTQFGKPVTLSCSQTLNHNVMYWYQQKSSQAPKLLFHYYDKDFNNEADTPDNFQSRRPNTSFCFLDIRSPGLGDTAMYLCATSRTEQGVRNTIYFGEGSWLTVV.

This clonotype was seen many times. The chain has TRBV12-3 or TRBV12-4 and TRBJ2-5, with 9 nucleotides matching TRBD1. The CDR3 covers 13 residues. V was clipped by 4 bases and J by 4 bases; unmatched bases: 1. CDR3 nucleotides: TGTGCCAGCAGTTCGACAGGGGGAGAGACCCAGTACTTC. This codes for CASSSTGGETQYF.

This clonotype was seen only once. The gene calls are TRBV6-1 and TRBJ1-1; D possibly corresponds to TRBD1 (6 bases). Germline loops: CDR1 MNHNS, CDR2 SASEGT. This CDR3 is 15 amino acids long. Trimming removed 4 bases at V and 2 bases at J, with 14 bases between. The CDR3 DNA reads TGTGCCAGCAGTGCGACAGGCAGGGGAAACACTGAAGCTTTCTTT. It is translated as CASSATGRGNTEAFF.

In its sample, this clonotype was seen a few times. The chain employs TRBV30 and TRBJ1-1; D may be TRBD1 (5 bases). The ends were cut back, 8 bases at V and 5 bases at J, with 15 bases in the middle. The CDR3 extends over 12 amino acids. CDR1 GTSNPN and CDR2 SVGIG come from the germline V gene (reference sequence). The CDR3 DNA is TGTGCCGTAGGGACGGGTTGGACTGAAGCTTTCTTT. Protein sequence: CAVGTGWTEAFF.

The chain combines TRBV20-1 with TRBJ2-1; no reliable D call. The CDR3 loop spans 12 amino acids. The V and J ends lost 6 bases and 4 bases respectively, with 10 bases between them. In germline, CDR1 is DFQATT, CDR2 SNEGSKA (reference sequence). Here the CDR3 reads CSAFDGYNEQFF. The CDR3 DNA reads TGCAGTGCATTCGACGGATACAATGAGCAGTTCTTC.

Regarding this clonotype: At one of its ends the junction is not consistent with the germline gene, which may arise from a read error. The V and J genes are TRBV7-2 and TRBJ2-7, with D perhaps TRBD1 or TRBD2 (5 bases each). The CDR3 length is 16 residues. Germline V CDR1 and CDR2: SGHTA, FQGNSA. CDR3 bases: TGTGGCAGCAGCCAGCAGATGGGGGATCGGCTCTACGAGCAGTACTTC. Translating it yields CGSSQQMGDRLYEQYF.

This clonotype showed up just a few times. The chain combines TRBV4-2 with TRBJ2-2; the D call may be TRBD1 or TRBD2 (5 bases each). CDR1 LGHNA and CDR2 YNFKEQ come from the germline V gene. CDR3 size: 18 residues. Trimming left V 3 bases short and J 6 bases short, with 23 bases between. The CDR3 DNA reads TGTGCCAGCAGCCAGAGGGACCTAGGGGAGTCAGGCTCCGGGGAGCTGTTTTTT. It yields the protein CASSQRDLGESGSGELFF.

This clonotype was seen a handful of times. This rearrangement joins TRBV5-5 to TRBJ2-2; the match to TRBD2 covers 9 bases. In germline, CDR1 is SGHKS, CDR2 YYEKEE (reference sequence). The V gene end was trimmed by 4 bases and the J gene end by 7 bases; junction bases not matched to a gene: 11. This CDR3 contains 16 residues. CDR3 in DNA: TGTGCCAGCAGCATCGGACGCGGGGGGGCCATCGGGGAGCTGTTTTTT. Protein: CASSIGRGGAIGELFF.

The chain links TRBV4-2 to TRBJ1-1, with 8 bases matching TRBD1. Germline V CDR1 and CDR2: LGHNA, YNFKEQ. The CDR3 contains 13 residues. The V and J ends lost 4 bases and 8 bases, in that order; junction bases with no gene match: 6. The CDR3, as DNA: TGTGCCAGCAGCCGAGACAGGGGAGAAGAAGCTTTCTTT. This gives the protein CASSRDRGEEAFF.

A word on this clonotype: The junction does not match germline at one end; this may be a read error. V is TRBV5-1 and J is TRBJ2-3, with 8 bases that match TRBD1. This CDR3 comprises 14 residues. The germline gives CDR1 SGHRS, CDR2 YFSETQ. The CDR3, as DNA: TGCGCCAGCAGCTTGGAGGTCGTGGGACAGGCTTTAGCATTT. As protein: CASSLEVVGQALAF.

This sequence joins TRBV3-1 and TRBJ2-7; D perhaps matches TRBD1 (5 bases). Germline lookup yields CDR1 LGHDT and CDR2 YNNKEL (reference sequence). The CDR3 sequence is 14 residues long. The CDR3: CASSQGASSREQYV. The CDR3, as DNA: TGTGCCAGCAGTCAAGGGGCTTCTTCCAGGGAGCAGTACGTC.

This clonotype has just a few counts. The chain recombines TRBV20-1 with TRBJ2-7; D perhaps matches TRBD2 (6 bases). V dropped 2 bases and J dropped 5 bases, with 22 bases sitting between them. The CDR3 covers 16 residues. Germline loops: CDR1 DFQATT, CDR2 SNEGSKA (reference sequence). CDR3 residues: CSARHLSSGRRDEQYF. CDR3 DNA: TGCAGTGCTAGACACTTGTCCTCAGGGAGGAGGGACGAGCAGTACTTC.

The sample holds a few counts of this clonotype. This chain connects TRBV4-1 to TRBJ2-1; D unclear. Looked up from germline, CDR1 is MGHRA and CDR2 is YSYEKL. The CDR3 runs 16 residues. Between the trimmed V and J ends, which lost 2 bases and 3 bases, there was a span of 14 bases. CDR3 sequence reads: CASSQPTRWDYNEQFF. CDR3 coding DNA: TGCGCCAGCAGCCAACCCACCCGTTGGGACTACAATGAGCAGTTCTTC.

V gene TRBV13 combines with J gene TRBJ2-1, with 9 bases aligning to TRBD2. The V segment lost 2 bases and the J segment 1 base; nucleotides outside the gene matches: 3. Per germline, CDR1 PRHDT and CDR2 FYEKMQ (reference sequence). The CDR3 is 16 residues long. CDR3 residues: CASSLMAGGSYNEQFF. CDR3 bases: TGTGCCAGCAGCTTAATGGCGGGGGGGTCCTACAATGAGCAGTTCTTC.

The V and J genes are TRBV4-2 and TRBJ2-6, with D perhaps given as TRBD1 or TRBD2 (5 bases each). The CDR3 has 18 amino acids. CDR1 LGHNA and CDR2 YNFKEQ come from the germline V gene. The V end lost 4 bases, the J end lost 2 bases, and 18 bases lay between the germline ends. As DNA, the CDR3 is TGTGCCAGCAGCCGCTTCGGGGCAGGGTTCACTGGGGCCAACGTCCTGACTTTC. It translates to CASSRFGAGFTGANVLTF.

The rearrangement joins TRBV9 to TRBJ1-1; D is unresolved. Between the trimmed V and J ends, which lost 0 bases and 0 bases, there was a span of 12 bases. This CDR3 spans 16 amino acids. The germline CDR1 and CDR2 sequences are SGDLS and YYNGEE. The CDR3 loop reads CASSVVGETLNTEAFF. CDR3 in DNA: TGTGCCAGCAGCGTAGTTGGGGAAACCCTGAACACTGAAGCTTTCTTT.

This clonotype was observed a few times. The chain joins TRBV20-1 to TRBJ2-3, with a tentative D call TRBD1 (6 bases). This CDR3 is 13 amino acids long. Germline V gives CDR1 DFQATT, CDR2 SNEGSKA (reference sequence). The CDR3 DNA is TGCAGCGCCCCAGGGGCTGGCACAGATACGCAGTATTTT. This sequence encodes CSAPGAGTDTQYF.

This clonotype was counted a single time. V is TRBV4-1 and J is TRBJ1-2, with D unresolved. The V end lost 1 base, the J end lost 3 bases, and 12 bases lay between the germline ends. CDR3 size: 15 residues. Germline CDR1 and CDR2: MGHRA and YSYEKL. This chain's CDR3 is CASSQGPGFDYGYTF. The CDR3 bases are TGCGCCAGCAGCCAAGGTCCGGGCTTCGACTATGGCTACACCTTC.

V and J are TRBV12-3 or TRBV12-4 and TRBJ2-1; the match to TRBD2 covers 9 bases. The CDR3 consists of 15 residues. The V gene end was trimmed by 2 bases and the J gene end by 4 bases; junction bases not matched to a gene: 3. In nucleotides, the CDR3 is TGTGCCAGCAGTTTACAGCGGGGGGAATACAATGAGCAGTTCTTC. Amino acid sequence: CASSLQRGEYNEQFF.

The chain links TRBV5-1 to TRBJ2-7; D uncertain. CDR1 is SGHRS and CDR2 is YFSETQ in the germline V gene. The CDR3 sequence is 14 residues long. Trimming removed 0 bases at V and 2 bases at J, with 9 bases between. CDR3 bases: TGCGCCAGCAGCTTGGGGAGTTCCACCTACGAGCAGTACTTC. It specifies CASSLGSSTYEQYF.